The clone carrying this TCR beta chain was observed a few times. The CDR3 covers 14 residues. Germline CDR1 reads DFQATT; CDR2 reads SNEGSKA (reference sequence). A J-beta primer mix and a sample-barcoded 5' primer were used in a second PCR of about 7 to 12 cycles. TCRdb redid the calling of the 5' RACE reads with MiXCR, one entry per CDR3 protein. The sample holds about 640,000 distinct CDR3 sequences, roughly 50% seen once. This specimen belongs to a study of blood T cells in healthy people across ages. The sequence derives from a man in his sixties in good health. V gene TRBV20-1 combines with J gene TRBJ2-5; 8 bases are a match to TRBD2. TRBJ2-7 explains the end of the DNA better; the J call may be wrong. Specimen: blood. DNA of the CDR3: TGCAGTGCTGCCGTGCCGGGGGGGGACTACGAGCAGTACTTC. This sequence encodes CSAAVPGGDYEQYF.